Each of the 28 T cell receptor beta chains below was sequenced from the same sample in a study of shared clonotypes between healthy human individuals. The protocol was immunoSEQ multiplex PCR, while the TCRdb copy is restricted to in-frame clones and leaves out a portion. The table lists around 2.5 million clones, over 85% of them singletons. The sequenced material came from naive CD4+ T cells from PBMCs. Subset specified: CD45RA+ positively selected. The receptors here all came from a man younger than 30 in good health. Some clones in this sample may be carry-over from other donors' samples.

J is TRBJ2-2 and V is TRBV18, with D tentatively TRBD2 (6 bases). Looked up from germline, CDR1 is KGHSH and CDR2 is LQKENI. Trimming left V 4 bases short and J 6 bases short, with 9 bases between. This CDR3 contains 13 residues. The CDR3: CASSRLVSGELFF. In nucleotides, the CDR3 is TGTGCCAGCTCACGACTAGTTTCCGGGGAGCTGTTTTTT. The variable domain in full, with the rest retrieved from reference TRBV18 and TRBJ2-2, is NAGVMQNPRHLVRRRGQEARLRCSPMKGHSHVYWYRQLPEEGLKFMVYLQKENIIDESGMPKERFSAEFPKEGPSILRIQQVVRGDSAAYFCASSRLVSGELFFGEGSRLTVL.

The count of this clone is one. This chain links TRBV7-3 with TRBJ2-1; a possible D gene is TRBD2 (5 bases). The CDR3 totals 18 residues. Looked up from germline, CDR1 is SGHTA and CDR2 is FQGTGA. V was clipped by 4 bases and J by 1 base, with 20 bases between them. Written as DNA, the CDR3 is TGTGCCAGCAGCTCCGCCCGGGGTGGAGGTGGATCCTACAATGAGCAGTTCTTC. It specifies CASSSARGGGGSYNEQFF.

CDR3 residues: CASSSYRAPHYEQYF. CDR3 coding DNA: TGTGCCAGCAGTTCTTACAGGGCCCCACACTACGAGCAGTACTTC. V is TRBV28 and J is TRBJ2-7, with D perhaps matching TRBD1 (6 bases). V lost 4 bases and J lost 3, with 16 bases in between. The CDR3 extends over 15 amino acids. Germline CDR1 is MDHEN and CDR2 is SYDVKM.

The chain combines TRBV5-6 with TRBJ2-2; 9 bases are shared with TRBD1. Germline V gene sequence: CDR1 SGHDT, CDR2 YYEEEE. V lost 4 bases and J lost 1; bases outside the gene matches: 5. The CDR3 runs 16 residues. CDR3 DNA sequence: TGTGCCAGCAGCCCGGGGACAGGGAGGAACACCGGGGAGCTGTTTTTT. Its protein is CASSPGTGRNTGELFF. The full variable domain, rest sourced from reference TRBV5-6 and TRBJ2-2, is DAGVTQSPTHLIKTRGQQVTLRCSPKSGHDTVSWYQQALGQGPQFIFQYYEEEERQRGNFPDRFSGHQFPNYSSELNVNALLLGDSALYLCASSPGTGRNTGELFFGEGSRLTVL.

The CDR3 region has the DNA TGTGCCAGCAGTTCCGCCGGGACAGGGACGCCCTATGGCTACACCTTC. Protein sequence: CASSSAGTGTPYGYTF. The V gene is TRBV27, the J gene TRBJ1-2; TRBD1 aligns across 9 bases. CDR1 MNHEY and CDR2 SMNVEV come from the germline V gene (reference sequence). The CDR3 spans 16 residues. Trimming removed 4 bases from V and 4 bases from J; junction bases left unmatched: 10.

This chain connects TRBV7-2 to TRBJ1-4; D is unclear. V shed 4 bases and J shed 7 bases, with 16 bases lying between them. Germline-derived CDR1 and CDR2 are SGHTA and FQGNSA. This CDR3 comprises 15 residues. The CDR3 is CASSSRTSTFEKLFF. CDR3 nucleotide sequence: TGTGCCAGCAGCTCACGGACGTCAACTTTTGAAAAACTGTTTTTT.

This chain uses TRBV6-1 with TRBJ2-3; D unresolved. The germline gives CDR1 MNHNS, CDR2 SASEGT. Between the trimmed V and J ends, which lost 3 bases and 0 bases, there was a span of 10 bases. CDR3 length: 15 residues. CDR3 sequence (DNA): TGTGCCAGCAGTGAGCAGATTATTAGCACAGATACGCAGTATTTT. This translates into CASSEQIISTDTQYF.

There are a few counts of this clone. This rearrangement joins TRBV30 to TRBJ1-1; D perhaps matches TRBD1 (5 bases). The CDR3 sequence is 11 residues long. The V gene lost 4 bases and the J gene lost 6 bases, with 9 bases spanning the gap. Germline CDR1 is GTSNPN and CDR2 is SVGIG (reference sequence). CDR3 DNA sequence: TGTGCCTGGATACTCAGGGCTGAAGCTTTCTTT. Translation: CAWILRAEAFF.

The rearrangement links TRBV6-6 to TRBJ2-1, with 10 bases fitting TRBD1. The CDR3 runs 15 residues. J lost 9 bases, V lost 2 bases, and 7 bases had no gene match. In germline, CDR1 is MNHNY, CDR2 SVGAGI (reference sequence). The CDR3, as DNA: TGTGCCAGCAGTTACGGCGGGACAGGGGTAGGTGAGCAGTTCTTC. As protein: CASSYGGTGVGEQFF.

CDR3 bases: TGCGCCAGCCGAGCTGATTACTATGGCTACACCTTC. It codes for CASRADYYGYTF. This chain joins TRBV10-2 and TRBJ1-2, with D unclear. Germline assignment: CDR1 WSHSY and CDR2 SAAADI. The CDR3 is 12 amino acids. With 8 bases removed from V and 3 bases from J, the gap between germline ends came to 10 bases.

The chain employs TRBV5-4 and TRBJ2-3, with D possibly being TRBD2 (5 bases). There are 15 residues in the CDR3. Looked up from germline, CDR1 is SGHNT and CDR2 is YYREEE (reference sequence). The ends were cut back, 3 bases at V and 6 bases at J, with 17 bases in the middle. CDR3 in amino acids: CASSSPAAPGDTQYF. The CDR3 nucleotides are TGTGCCAGCAGCTCCCCGGCGGCCCCGGGGGATACGCAGTATTTT.

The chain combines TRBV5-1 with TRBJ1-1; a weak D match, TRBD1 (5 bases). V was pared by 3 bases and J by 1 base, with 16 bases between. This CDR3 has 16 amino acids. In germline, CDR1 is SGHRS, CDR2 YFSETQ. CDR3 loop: CASSYTPGQRNTEAFF. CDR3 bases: TGCGCCAGCAGCTACACTCCGGGGCAGAGGAACACTGAAGCTTTCTTT.

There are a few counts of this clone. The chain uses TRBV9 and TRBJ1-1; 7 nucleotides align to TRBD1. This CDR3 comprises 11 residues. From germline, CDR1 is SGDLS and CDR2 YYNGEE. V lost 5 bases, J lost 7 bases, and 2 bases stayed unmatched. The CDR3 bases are TGTGCCAGCAGTAGGGACAGTGAAGCTTTCTTT. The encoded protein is CASSRDSEAFF.

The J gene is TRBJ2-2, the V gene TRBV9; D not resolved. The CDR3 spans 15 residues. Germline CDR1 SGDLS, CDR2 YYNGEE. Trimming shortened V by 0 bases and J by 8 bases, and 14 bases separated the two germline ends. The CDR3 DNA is TGTGCCAGCAGCGTAGCGGGCAGAAGAACGGGGGAGCTGTTTTTT. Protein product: CASSVAGRRTGELFF.

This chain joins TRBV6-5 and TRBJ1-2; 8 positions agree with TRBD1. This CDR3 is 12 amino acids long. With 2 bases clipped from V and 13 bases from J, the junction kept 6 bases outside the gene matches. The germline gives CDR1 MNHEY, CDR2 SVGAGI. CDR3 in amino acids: CASSYGRDRPTF. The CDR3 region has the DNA TGTGCCAGCAGTTACGGGAGGGACAGGCCCACCTTC.

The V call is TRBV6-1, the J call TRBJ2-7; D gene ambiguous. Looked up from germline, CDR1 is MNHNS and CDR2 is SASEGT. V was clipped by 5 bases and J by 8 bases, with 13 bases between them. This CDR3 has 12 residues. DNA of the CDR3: TGTGCCAGCAGTTTTTTCGACTCTCAGCAGTACTTC. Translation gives CASSFFDSQQYF.

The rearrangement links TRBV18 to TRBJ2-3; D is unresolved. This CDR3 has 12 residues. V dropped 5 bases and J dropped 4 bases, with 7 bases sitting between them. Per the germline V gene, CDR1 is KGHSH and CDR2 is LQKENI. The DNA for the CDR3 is TGTGCCAGCTCATTTATCCCAGATACGCAGTATTTT. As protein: CASSFIPDTQYF.

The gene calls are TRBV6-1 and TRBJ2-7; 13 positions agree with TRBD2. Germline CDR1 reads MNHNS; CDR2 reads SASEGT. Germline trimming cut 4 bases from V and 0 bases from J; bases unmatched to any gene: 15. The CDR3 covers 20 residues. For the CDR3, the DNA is TGTGCCAGCAGTGGCCCATACGGGACTAGCGGGAATGTACGCTCCTACGAGCAGTACTTC. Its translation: CASSGPYGTSGNVRSYEQYF.

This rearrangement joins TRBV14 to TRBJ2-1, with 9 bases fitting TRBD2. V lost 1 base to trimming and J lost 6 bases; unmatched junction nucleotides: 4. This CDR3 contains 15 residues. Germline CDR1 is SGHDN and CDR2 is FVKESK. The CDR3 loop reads CASSQVAGAPNEQFF. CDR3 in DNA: TGTGCCAGCAGCCAAGTAGCGGGAGCTCCCAATGAGCAGTTCTTC.

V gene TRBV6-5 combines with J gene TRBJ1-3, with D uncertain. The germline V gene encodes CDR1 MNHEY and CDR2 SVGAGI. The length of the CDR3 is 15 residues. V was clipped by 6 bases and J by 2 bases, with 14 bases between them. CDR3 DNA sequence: TGTGCCAGCAGCCCCAGGCGGGTGCCTGGAAACACCATATATTTT. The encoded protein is CASSPRRVPGNTIYF.

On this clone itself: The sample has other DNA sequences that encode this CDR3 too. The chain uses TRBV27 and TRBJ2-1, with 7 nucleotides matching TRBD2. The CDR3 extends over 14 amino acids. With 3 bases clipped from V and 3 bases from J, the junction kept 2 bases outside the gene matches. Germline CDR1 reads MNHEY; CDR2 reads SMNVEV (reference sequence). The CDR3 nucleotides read TGTGCCAGCAGTTTGGGCGGGAGCTACAATGAGCAGTTCTTC. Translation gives CASSLGGSYNEQFF.

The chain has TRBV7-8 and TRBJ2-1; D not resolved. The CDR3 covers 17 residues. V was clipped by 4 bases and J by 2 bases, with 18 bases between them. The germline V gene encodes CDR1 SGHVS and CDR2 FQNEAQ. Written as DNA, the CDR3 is TGTGCCAGCAGCTCGGCGCGTCTCCCATCAACCTACAATGAGCAGTTCTTC. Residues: CASSSARLPSTYNEQFF.

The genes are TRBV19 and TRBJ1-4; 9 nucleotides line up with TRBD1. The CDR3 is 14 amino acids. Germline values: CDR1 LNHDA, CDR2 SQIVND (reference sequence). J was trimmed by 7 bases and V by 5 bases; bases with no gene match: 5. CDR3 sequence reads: CASSPGTGPEKLFF. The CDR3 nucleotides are TGTGCCAGTAGTCCAGGGACAGGGCCTGAAAAACTGTTTTTT.

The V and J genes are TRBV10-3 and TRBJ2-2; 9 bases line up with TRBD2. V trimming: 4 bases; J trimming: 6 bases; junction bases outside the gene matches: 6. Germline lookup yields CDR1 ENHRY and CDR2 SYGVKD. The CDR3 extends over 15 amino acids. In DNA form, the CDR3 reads TGTGCCATCAGTGGGCGGGAGGGAGTACCCGGGGAGCTGTTTTTT. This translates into CAISGREGVPGELFF.

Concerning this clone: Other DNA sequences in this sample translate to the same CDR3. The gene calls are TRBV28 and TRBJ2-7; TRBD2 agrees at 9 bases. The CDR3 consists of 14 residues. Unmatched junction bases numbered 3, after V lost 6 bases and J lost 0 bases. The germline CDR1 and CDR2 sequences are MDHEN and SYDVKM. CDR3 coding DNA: TGTGCCAGCAGCCTAGCGGGAAGCTCCTACGAGCAGTACTTC. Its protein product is CASSLAGSSYEQYF.

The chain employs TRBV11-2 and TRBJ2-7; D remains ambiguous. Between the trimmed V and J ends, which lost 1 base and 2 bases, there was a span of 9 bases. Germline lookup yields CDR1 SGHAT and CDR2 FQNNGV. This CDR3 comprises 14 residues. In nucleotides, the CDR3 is TGTGCCAGCAGCTTAGCGAAAGCCGCCTACGAGCAGTACTTC. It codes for CASSLAKAAYEQYF.

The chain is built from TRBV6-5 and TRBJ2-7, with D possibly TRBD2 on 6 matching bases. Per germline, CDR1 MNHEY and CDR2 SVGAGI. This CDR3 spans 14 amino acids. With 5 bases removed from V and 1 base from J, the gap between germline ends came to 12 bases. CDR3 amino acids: CASSNRDWSYEQYF. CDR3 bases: TGTGCCAGCAGTAACCGGGACTGGTCCTACGAGCAGTACTTC.

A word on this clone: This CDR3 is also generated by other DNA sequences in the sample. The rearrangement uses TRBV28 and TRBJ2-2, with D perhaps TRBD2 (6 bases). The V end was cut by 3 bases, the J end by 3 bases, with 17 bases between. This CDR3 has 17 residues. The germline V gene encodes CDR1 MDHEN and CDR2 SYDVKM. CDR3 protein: CASSFPRRAGDTGELFF. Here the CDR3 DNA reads TGTGCCAGCAGTTTTCCTCGGAGGGCAGGAGACACCGGGGAGCTGTTTTTT.